Shown below are 9 T cell receptor beta chains from a single sample sequenced in a study of T cells after yellow fever vaccination. TCRdb processed the 5' RACE reads anew with MiXCR; each CDR3 protein has one entry. The table has around 31,000 distinct CDR3 sequences, roughly a tenth seen once. The sequences come from PBMCs, either bulk or a sorted T-cell subset (CD4+, CD8+, memory, or dextramer-sorted; not recorded which), collected around 14 days after the first yellow fever vaccination. These receptor sequences come from a man aged 18 to 30 who received the YFV17D yellow fever vaccine.

This clonotype was observed at least ten times. V gene TRBV12-3 or TRBV12-4 combines with J gene TRBJ2-3; the D gene is possibly TRBD2 (7 bases). The CDR3 consists of 15 residues. V was trimmed by 5 bases and J by 6 bases, leaving 18 bases between them. The CDR3 sequence is CASSPTAGASDTQYF. The CDR3, as DNA: TGTGCCAGCAGTCCTACGGCGGGGGCTAGCGATACGCAGTATTTT.

This clonotype has ten or more counts. The V call is TRBV6-5, the J call TRBJ1-2; 11 bases match TRBD1. The V segment lost 5 bases and the J segment 1 base; nucleotides outside the gene matches: 3. The V gene's germline CDR1 is MNHEY and CDR2 SVGAGI. The CDR3 is made up of 15 amino acids. The CDR3 sequence: CASSRDRGVNYGYTF. The CDR3 nucleotides are TGTGCCAGCAGTCGGGACAGGGGGGTTAACTATGGCTACACCTTC.

A remark on this clonotype: It may be a read error: a sequence one base away is much more abundant. The CDR3 DNA is TGTGCCAGCAGTTTATTCTCTAAACCGGTAGCTTTCTTT. This codes for CASSLFSKPVAFF. This rearrangement joins TRBV12-3 or TRBV12-4 to TRBJ1-1; the D is unclear. The V end was cut by 2 bases, the J end by 10 bases, with 14 bases between. The CDR3 is 13 amino acids.

Details on this clonotype: This may come from a read error, since a much larger clone is one base off. This sequence joins TRBV5-6 and TRBJ1-1; D ambiguous. The CDR3 sequence is 13 residues long. Trimming removed 1 base from V and 4 bases from J, with 8 bases in between. The germline CDR1 and CDR2 sequences are SGHDT and YYEEEE. As DNA, the CDR3 is TGTGCCAGCAGCTTGATGGGCGGCACTGAAGCTTTCTTT. Its translation is CASSLMGGTEAFF.

This clonotype was counted at least ten times. CDR3 sequence: CASSLWAYEQYF. CDR3 sequence (DNA): TGCGCCAGCAGCTTGTGGGCTTACGAGCAGTACTTC. The V gene is TRBV5-1, the J gene TRBJ2-7, with D hard to call. Deletions cut 1 base from V and 4 bases from J, with 6 bases between. The germline V gene has CDR1 SGHRS and CDR2 YFSETQ. CDR3 length: 12 residues.

There are many counts of this clonotype. The CDR3 DNA reads TGTGCCAGCAGTCCGGGGGCGGGGGGAAACGGAGAGACCCAGTACTTC. Residues: CASSPGAGGNGETQYF. This sequence joins TRBV27 and TRBJ2-5, with TRBD2 matching over 8 bases. The trim removed 5 bases at V and 4 bases at J, leaving 12 bases unmatched. The CDR3 runs to 16 residues. Germline CDR1 MNHEY, CDR2 SMNVEV (reference sequence).

This clonotype was counted at least ten times. The chain uses TRBV20-1 and TRBJ1-1, with 7 bases lining up with TRBD1. J gave up 4 bases and V 0 bases, and 8 bases lay outside the gene matches. Looked up from germline, CDR1 is DFQATT and CDR2 is SNEGSKA (reference sequence). The CDR3 length is 15 residues. CDR3 bases: TGCAGTGCTAGAGAGGGGGACAGCTGGGGCACTGAAGCTTTCTTT. It codes for CSAREGDSWGTEAFF.

The sample holds many counts of this clonotype. V and J are TRBV6-1 and TRBJ2-3; 7 bases match TRBD2. V gave up 6 bases and J gave up 5 bases; unmatched junction bases: 8. This CDR3 is 14 amino acids long. Germline V gives CDR1 MNHNS, CDR2 SASEGT. The CDR3 DNA reads as TGTGCCAGCAGGTCCGAAGCGGGACGAGATACGCAGTATTTT. Translated, it gives CASRSEAGRDTQYF.

This clonotype was seen many times. The rearrangement joins TRBV4-1 to TRBJ1-5; no definite D call. Trimming took 1 base from V and 0 from J, leaving 13 bases between them. The length of the CDR3 is 17 residues. Per the germline V gene, CDR1 is MGHRA and CDR2 is YSYEKL. CDR3 in DNA: TGCGCCAGCAGCCAAGGCCCCCACAACCCTAGCAATCAGCCCCAGCATTTT. It specifies CASSQGPHNPSNQPQHF.